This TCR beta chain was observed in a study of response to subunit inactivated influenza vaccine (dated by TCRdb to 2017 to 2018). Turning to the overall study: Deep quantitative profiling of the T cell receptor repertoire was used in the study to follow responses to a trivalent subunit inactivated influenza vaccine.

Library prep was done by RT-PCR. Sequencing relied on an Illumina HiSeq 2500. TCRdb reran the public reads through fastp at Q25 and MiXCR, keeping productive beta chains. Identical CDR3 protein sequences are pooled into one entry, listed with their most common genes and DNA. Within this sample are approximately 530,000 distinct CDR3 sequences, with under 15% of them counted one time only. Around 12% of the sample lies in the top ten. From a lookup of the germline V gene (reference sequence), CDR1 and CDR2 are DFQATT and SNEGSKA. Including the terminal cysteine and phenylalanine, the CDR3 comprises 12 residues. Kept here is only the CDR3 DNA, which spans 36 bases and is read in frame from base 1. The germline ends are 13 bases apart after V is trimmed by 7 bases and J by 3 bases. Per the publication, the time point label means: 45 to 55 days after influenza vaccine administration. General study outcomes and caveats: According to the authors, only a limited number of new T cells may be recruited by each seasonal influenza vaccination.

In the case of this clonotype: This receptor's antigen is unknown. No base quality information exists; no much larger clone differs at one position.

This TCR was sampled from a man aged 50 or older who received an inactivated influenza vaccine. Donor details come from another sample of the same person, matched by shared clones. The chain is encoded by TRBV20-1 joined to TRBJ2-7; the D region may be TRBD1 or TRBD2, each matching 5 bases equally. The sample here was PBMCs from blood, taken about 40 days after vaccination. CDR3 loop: CSGGSSNYEQYF. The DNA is TGCAGTGGGGGGAGTTCCAACTACGAGCAGTACTTC.